The clone carrying this TCR beta chain has a handful of counts. The V segment lost 4 bases and the J segment 2 bases; nucleotides outside the gene matches: 3. The germline V gene encodes CDR1 LGHNA and CDR2 YSLEER. The CDR3 is 14 amino acids. Original processing methods: Estimation of nucleated cell counts was performed using reference gene primer amplification. The table came from immunoSEQ multiplex PCR; TCRdb's copy has only in-frame clones and leaves some out. The DNA was the basis for D and trimming; V, J and clone size are from that table. The sample yields more than 35,000 clones, nearly 90% seen once. These data belong to a study of blood T cell repertoires in COVID-19.

This sequence joins TRBV4-3 and TRBJ2-7, with TRBD1 matching over 9 bases. The sample comprised peripheral blood. This clonotype originated in a man between 60 and 75 years old with active COVID-19. This CDR3 reads CASSLGTGPYEQYF. The DNA of the CDR3 is TGCGCCAGCAGCCTTGGGACAGGGCCCTACGAGCAGTACTTC.